Listed below are T cell receptor beta chains from one sample, sequenced in a study of T cell responses to AZD1222 COVID-19 vaccine. Using immunoSEQ multiplex PCR, the repertoire was profiled, and TCRdb retains in-frame clones only, with some absent. The repertoire has under 140,000 clones, roughly 90% of them found once; the top ten carry 1.6%. This sample comprised peripheral blood, obtained on day 0 of AZD1222 vaccination. These receptor sequences come from an adult in good health. CDR3s include the opening cysteine and the closing phenylalanine or tryptophan. A D gene is named only where the DNA matches it firmly. Clone size is not always given. Where it is, it says once, few, many or a class for expanded clones.

>TRBV5-1|TRBJ1-5|.|.
CASSRDSNQPQHF
TGCGCCAGCAGCCGGGATAGCAATCAGCCCCAGCATTTT
>TRBV10-2|TRBJ1-3|TRBD1|.
CASRTGVSGNTIYF
TGCGCCAGCAGGACAGGGGTCTCTGGAAACACCATATATTTT
>TRBV10-2|TRBJ1-3|.|.
CASTQAASGNTIYF
TGCGCCAGCACCCAGGCAGCCTCTGGAAACACCATATATTTT
>TRBV30|TRBJ2-5|TRBD1|.
CAWSPQGVETQYF
TGTGCCTGGAGTCCACAGGGGGTAGAGACCCAGTACTTC
>TRBV5-6|TRBJ1-5|.|.
CASSLKSRAYQPQHF
TGTGCCAGCAGCTTAAAATCAAGGGCCTATCAGCCCCAGCATTTT
>TRBV29-1|TRBJ1-5|.|.
CSVIVSGNQPQHF
TGCAGCGTTATTGTATCCGGGAATCAGCCCCAGCATTTT
>TRBV6-5|TRBJ2-7|.|once
CASRGPGYEQYF
TGTGCCAGCCGGGGACCCGGCTACGAGCAGTACTTC
>TRBV5-1|TRBJ1-1|.|.
CASSLRGTEAFF
TGCGCCAGCAGCCTCCGAGGGACTGAAGCTTTCTTT
>TRBV6-5|TRBJ1-2|.|few
CASRLTASYGYTF
TGTGCCAGCAGACTGACAGCATCCTATGGCTACACCTTC
>TRBV25-1|TRBJ2-3|.|.
CASSELPDIFGTDTQYF
TGTGCCAGCAGTGAATTGCCGGACATCTTTGGCACAGATACGCAGTATTTT
>TRBV5-1|TRBJ1-2|TRBD1|.
CASSYDRAGGYTF
TGCGCCAGCAGCTACGACAGGGCGGGTGGCTACACCTTC
>TRBV5-4|TRBJ2-7|TRBD2|.
CASSLPPRLAAYEQYF
TGTGCCAGCAGCTTACCGCCGCGACTAGCGGCCTACGAGCAGTACTTC
>TRBV29-1|TRBJ2-7|.|.
CSTRRAGAIEEQYF
TGCAGCACAAGGAGGGCGGGGGCTATAGAAGAGCAGTACTTC
>TRBV19|TRBJ2-4|TRBD2|once
CASSIGLAGGPKNIQYF
TGTGCCAGTAGTATAGGACTAGCGGGGGGCCCCAAAAACATTCAGTACTTC
>TRBV10-3|TRBJ1-1|.|.
CAISYGGAGNTEAFF
TGTGCCATCAGTTACGGGGGGGCAGGGAACACTGAAGCTTTCTTT
>TRBV5-1|TRBJ1-5|.|.
CASSLDSNQPQHF
TGCGCCAGCAGCTTAGATAGCAATCAGCCCCAGCATTTT
>TRBV2|TRBJ1-3|.|.
CASSEGAGVGNTIYF
TGTGCCAGCAGTGAAGGGGCAGGGGTAGGAAACACCATATATTTT